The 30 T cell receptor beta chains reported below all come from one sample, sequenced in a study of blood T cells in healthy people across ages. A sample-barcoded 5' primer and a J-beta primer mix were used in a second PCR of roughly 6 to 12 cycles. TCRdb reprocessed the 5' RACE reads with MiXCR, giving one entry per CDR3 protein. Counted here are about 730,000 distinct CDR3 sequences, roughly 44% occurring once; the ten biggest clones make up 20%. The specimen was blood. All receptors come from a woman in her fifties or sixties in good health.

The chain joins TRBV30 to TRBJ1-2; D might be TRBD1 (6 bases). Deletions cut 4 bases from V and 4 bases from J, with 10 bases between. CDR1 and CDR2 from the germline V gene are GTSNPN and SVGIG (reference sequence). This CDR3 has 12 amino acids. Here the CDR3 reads CAWTGEGYGYTF. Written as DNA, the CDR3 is TGTGCCTGGACAGGGGAAGGCTATGGCTACACCTTC.

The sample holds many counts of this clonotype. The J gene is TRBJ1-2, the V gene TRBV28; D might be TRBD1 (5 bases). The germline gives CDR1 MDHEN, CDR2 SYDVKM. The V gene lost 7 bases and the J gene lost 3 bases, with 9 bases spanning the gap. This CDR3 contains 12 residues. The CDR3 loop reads CASTLGDYGYTF. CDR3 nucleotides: TGTGCCAGCACCCTAGGGGACTATGGCTACACCTTC.

CDR3 nucleotides: TGTGCCAGCCACAGGGTCGGTGGCTACACCTTC. Translation: CASHRVGGYTF. The V and J genes are TRBV2 and TRBJ1-2; D might be TRBD1 (6 bases). Germline V lookup: CDR1 SNHLY, CDR2 FYNNEI. Deletions cut 8 bases from V and 7 bases from J, with 11 bases between. The length of the CDR3 is 11 residues. The full variable domain, its missing parts supplied by reference TRBV2 and TRBJ1-2, is EPEVTQTPSHQVTQMGQEVILRCVPISNHLYFYWYRQILGQKVEFLVSFYNNEISEKSEIFDDQFSVERPDGSNFTLKIRSTKLEDSAMYFCASHRVGGYTFGSGTRLTVV.

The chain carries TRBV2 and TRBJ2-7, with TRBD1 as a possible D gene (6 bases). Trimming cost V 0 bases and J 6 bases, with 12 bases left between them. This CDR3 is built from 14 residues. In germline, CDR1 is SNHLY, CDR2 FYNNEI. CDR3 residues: CASSEARGVREQYF. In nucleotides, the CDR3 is TGTGCCAGCAGTGAAGCCAGGGGAGTTCGCGAGCAGTACTTC. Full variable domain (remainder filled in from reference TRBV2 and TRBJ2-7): EPEVTQTPSHQVTQMGQEVILRCVPISNHLYFYWYRQILGQKVEFLVSFYNNEISEKSEIFDDQFSVERPDGSNFTLKIRSTKLEDSAMYFCASSEARGVREQYFGPGTRLTVT.

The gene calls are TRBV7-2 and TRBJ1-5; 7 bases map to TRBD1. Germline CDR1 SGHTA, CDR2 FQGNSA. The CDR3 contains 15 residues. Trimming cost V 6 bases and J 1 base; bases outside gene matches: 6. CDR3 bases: TGTGCCAGCAGGAAAACAGGGGAAAGCAATCAGCCCCAGCATTTT. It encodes CASRKTGESNQPQHF.

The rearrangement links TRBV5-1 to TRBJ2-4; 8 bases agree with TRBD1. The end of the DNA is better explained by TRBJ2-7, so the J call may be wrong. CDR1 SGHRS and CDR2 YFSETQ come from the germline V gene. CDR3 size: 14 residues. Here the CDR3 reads CASSVFRGLNEQYF. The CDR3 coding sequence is TGCGCCAGCAGCGTGTTCAGGGGGCTAAACGAGCAGTACTTC.

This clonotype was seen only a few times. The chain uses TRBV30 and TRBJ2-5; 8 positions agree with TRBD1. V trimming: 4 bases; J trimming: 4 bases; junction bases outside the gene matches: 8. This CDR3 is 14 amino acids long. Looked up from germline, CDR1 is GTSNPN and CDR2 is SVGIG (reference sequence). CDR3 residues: CAWNGQGFGETQYF. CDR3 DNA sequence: TGTGCCTGGAATGGACAGGGCTTCGGAGAGACCCAGTACTTC.

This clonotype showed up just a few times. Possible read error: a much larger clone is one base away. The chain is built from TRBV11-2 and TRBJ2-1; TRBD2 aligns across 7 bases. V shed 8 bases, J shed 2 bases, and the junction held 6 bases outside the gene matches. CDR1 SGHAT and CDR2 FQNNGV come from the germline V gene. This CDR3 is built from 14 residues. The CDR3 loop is CASSVAGPYNEQFF. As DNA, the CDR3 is TGTGCCAGCTCCGTAGCGGGCCCCTACAATGAGCAGTTCTTC.

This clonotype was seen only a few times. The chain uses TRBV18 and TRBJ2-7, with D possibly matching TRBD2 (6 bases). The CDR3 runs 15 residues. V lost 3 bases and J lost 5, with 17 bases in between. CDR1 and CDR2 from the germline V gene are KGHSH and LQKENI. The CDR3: CASSPPGTGLNEQYF. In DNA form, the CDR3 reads TGTGCCAGCTCACCGCCGGGGACGGGACTCAACGAGCAGTACTTC.

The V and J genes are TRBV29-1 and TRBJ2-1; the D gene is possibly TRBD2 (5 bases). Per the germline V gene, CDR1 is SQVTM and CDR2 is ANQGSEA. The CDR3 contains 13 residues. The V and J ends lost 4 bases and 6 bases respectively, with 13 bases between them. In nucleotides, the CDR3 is TGCAGCGTTGCTAGGAGTGGAGGCAATGAGCAGTTCTTC. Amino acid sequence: CSVARSGGNEQFF.

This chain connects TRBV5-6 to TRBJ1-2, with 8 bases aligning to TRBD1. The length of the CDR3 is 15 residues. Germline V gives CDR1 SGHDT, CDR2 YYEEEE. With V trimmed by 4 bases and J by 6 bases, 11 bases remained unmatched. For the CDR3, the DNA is TGTGCCAGCAGCCCCCAGGGCAGGGGGCAAGATGGCTACACCTTC. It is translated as CASSPQGRGQDGYTF.

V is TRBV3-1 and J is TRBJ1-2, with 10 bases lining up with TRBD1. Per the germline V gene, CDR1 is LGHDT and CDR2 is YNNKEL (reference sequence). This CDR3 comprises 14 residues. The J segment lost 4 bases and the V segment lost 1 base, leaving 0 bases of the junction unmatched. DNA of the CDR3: TGTGCCAGCAGCCAAGGGACAGGGGGCTATGGCTACACCTTC. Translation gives CASSQGTGGYGYTF.

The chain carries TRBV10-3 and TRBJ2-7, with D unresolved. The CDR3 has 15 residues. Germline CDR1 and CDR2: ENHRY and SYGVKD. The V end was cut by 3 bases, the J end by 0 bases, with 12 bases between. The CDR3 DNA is TGTGCCATCAGTGATGCGGAGAATGCCTCCTACGAGCAGTACTTC. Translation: CAISDAENASYEQYF.

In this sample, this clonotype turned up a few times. The CDR3 nucleotides are TGTGCCAGCAGCTTCGGGGGTCTAAAGCCCCAGCATTTT. Translation gives CASSFGGLKPQHF. The chain combines TRBV7-2 with TRBJ1-5; weak D call: TRBD1 (5 bases). Looked up from germline, CDR1 is SGHTA and CDR2 is FQGNSA. The CDR3 runs to 13 residues. Deletions cut 3 bases from V and 8 bases from J, with 11 bases between. The full variable domain, with the rest looked up from reference TRBV7-2 and TRBJ1-5, is GAGVSQSPSNKVTEKGKDVELRCDPISGHTALYWYRQSLGQGLEFLIYFQGNSAPDKSGLPSDRFSAERTGGSVSTLTIQRTQQEDSAVYLCASSFGGLKPQHFGDGTRLSIL.

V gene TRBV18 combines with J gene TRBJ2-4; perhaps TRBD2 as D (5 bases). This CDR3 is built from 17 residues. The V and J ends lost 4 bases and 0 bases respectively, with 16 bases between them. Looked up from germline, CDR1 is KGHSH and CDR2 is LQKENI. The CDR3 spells CASSRSGIAIAKNIQYF. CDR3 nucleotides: TGTGCCAGCTCACGATCCGGGATAGCAATAGCCAAAAACATTCAGTACTTC.

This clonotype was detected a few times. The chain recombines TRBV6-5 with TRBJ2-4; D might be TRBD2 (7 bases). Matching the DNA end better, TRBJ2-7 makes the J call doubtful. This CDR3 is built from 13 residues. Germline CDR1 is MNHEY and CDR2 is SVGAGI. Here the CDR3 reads CASSYGGGSEQYF. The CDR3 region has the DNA TGTGCCAGCAGTTACGGGGGGGGCAGCGAGCAGTACTTC.

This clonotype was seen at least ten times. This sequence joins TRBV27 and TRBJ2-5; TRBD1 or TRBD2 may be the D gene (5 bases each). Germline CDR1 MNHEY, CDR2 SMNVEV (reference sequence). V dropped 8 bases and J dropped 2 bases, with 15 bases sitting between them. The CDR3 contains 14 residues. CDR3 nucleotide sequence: TGTGCCAGCGGCGGGCTTAAGGGGCAAGAGACCCAGTACTTC. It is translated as CASGGLKGQETQYF.

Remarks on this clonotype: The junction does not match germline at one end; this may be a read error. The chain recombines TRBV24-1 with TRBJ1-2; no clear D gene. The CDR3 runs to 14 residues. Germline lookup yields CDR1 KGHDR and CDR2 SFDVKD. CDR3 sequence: CATGESGVAYGYTF. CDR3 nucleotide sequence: TGTGCCACCGGTGAAAGTGGGGTCGCCTATGGCTACACCTTC.

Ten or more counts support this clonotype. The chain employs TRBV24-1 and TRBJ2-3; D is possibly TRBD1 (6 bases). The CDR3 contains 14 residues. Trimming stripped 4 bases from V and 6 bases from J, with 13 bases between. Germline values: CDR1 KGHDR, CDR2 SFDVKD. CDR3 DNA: TGTGCCACCAGTGACGTACAGGGATCCGATACGCAGTATTTT. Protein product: CATSDVQGSDTQYF.

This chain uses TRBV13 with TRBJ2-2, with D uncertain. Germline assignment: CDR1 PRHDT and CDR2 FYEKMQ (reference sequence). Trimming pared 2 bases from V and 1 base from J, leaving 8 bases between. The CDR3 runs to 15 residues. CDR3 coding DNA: TGTGCCAGCAGCTTACCATTGGGGAACACCGGGGAGCTGTTTTTT. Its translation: CASSLPLGNTGELFF.

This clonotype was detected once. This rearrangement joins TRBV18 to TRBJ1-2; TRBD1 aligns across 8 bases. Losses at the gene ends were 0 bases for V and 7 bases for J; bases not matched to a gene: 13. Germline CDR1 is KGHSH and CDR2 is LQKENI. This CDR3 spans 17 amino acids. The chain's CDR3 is CASSPPDRGSIFGGYTF. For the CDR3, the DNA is TGTGCCAGCTCACCACCCGACAGGGGCTCCATATTTGGTGGCTACACCTTC.

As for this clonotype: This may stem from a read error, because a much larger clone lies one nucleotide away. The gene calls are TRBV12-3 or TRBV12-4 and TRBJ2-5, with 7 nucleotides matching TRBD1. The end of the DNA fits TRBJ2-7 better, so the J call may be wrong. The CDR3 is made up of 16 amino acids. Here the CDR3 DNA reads TGTGCCAGCAGTCCCATCGGACAGGTCTTCTCCTACGAGCAGTACTTC. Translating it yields CASSPIGQVFSYEQYF.

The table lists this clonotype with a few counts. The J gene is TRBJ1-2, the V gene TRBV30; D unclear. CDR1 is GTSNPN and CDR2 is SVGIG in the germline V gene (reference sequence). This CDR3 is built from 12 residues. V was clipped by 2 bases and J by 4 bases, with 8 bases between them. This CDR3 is CAWSNGRYGYTF. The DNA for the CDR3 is TGTGCCTGGAGTAACGGACGCTATGGCTACACCTTC.

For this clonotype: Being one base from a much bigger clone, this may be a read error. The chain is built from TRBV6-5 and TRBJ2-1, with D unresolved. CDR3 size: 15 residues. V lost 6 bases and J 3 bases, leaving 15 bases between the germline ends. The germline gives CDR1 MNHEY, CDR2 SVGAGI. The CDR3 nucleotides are TGTGCCAGCAGCCCCGCTGGGCCAAACTACAATGAGCAGTTCTTC. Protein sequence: CASSPAGPNYNEQFF.

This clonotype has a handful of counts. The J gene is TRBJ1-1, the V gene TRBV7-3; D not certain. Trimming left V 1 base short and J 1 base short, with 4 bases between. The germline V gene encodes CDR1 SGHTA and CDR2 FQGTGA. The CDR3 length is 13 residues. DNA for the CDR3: TGTGCCAGCAGCTTAAAGGAGAACACTGAAGCTTTCTTT. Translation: CASSLKENTEAFF.

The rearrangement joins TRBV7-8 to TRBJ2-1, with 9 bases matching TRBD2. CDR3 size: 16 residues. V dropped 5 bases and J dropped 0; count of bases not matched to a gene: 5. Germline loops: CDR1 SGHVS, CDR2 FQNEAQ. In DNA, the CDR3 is TGTGCCAGCAGCGAACCTAGCGGGGCCTCCTACAATGAGCAGTTCTTC. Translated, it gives CASSEPSGASYNEQFF. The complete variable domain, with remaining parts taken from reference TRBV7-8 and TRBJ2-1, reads GAGVSQSPRYKVAKRGQDVALRCDPISGHVSLFWYQQALGQGPEFLTYFQNEAQLDKSGLPSDRFFAERPEGSVSTLKIQRTQQEDSAVYLCASSEPSGASYNEQFFGPGTRLTVL.

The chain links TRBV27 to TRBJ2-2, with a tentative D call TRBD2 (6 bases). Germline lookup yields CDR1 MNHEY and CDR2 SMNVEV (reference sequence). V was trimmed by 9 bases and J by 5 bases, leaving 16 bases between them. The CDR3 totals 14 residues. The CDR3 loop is CASHQAGLTGELFF. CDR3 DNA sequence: TGTGCCAGTCATCAGGCGGGATTGACCGGGGAGCTGTTTTTT.

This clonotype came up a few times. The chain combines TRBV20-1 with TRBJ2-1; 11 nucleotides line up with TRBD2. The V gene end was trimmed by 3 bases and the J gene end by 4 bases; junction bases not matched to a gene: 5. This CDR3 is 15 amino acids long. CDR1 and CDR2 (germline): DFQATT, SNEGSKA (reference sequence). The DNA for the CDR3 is TGCAGTGCTAGTCCGGGACTAGCGGCTTACAATGAGCAGTTCTTC. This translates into CSASPGLAAYNEQFF.

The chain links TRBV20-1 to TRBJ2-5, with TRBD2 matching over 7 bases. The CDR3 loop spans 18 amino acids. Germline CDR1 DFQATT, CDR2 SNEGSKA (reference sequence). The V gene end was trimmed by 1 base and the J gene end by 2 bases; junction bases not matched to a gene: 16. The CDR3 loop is CSARALRPAGHFQETQYF. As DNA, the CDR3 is TGCAGTGCTAGAGCCCTCCGCCCAGCGGGGCACTTTCAAGAGACCCAGTACTTC.

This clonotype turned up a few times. The CDR3 DNA sequence: TGTGCCAGCAGGCCCATGCGCGGGGGGCAAGAGACCCAGTACTTC. Protein sequence: CASRPMRGGQETQYF. The chain employs TRBV2 and TRBJ2-5, with 8 nucleotides matching TRBD2. V lost 6 bases to trimming and J lost 2 bases; unmatched junction nucleotides: 8. Looked up from germline, CDR1 is SNHLY and CDR2 is FYNNEI. This CDR3 is 15 amino acids long.